Presented here are 9 T cell receptor beta chains from one specimen sequenced in a study of shared clonotypes between healthy human individuals (TCRdb year 2020). The method was the immunoSEQ multiplex PCR assay. In TCRdb, the immuneACCESS table is reduced to in-frame sequences with V and J assigned. These tables do not hold every clone; where another copy was compared, an unresolved V gene accounts for under half, and the others remain unexplained. Within this sample are millions of clones, with over 85% of them counted one time only. The ten top clones hold under 0.15% of the sample. The sample comprised naive CD4+ T cells sorted from blood. The cell subset or site label for this specimen denotes: CD45RA+ positively selected. These receptors were obtained from a man between 18 and 29 years old in good health.

The V and J genes are TRBV19 and TRBJ1-5; 7 nucleotides align to TRBD1. Losses at the gene ends were 7 bases for V and 3 bases for J; bases not matched to a gene: 9. Germline CDR1 is LNHDA and CDR2 is SQIVND (reference sequence). CDR3 length: 15 residues. Here the CDR3 reads CASNLGQRNNQPQHF. CDR3 sequence (DNA): TGTGCCAGTAATTTGGGACAGAGAAACAATCAGCCCCAGCATTTT.

The J gene is TRBJ2-7, the V gene TRBV25-1; D unresolved. The CDR3 runs 16 residues. CDR1 is MGHDK and CDR2 is SYGVNS in the germline V gene. Trimming removed 1 base from V and 0 bases from J, with 13 bases in between. For the CDR3, the DNA is TGTGCCAGCAGTGAATGGGCAGCCAAGAGCTCCTACGAGCAGTACTTC. Protein product: CASSEWAAKSSYEQYF.

J is TRBJ2-5 and V is TRBV5-4; 7 nucleotides align to TRBD2. The germline gives CDR1 SGHNT, CDR2 YYREEE (reference sequence). The V and J ends lost 4 bases and 0 bases, in that order; junction bases with no gene match: 9. This CDR3 is built from 16 residues. The CDR3 bases are TGTGCCAGCAGCCCAGGAGGACTAGAGTACCAAGAGACCCAGTACTTC. It codes for CASSPGGLEYQETQYF. Using reference TRBV5-4 and TRBJ2-5 for the parts outside the CDR3, the full variable domain is ETGVTQSPTHLIKTRGQQVTLRCSSQSGHNTVSWYQQALGQGPQFIFQYYREEENGRGNFPPRFSGLQFPNYSSELNVNALELDDSALYLCASSPGGLEYQETQYFGPGTRLLVL.

The chain carries TRBV27 and TRBJ2-1; 10 bases align to TRBD1. The V gene end was trimmed by 4 bases and the J gene end by 8 bases; junction bases not matched to a gene: 5. The germline CDR1 and CDR2 sequences are MNHEY and SMNVEV (reference sequence). CDR3 length: 14 residues. In nucleotides, the CDR3 is TGTGCCAGCAGTTACCGGGACAGGGGACATGAGCAGTTCTTC. Protein product: CASSYRDRGHEQFF.

V usage is TRBV7-8 and J usage is TRBJ2-5; TRBD2 might be the D (5 bases). Per germline, CDR1 SGHVS and CDR2 FQNEAQ. Trimming removed 2 bases at V and 5 bases at J, with 18 bases between. There are 16 residues in the CDR3. Here the CDR3 DNA reads TGTGCCAGCAGCTTATGGCGGACTCCCTCGCGGGAGACCCAGTACTTC. This gives the protein CASSLWRTPSRETQYF.

The V gene is TRBV6-5, the J gene TRBJ2-5; D is uncertain. Trimming left V 2 bases short and J 5 bases short, with 9 bases between. The CDR3 contains 13 residues. Looked up from germline, CDR1 is MNHEY and CDR2 is SVGAGI. The DNA of the CDR3 is TGTGCCAGCAGTTACGGGATTTGGGAGACCCAGTACTTC. Protein sequence: CASSYGIWETQYF.

CDR3 in amino acids: CASTQGVPNEQFF. DNA for the CDR3: TGTGCCAGTACCCAGGGAGTCCCCAATGAGCAGTTCTTC. This chain joins TRBV19 and TRBJ2-1; D possibly matches TRBD1 or TRBD2 (5 bases each). The CDR3 runs 13 residues. Trimming shortened V by 7 bases and J by 6 bases, and 13 bases separated the two germline ends. Germline CDR1 and CDR2: LNHDA and SQIVND (reference sequence). Using reference TRBV19 and TRBJ2-1 for the parts outside the CDR3, the full variable domain is DGGITQSPKYLFRKEGQNVTLSCEQNLNHDAMYWYRQDPGQGLRLIYYSQIVNDFQKGDIAEGYSVSREKKESFPLTVTSAQKNPTAFYLCASTQGVPNEQFFGPGTRLTVL.

V and J are TRBV30 and TRBJ2-4; 8 nucleotides match TRBD1. V was clipped by 1 base and J by 1 base; unmatched bases: 0. Germline CDR1 is GTSNPN and CDR2 is SVGIG (reference sequence). The CDR3 extends over 14 amino acids. DNA of the CDR3: TGTGCCTGGAGTGGGACAGGGGCCAAAAACATTCAGTACTTC. Translation: CAWSGTGAKNIQYF.

Only one count was recorded for this clone. V is TRBV6-5 and J is TRBJ1-2, with 7 bases aligning to TRBD1. Losses at the gene ends were 5 bases for V and 8 bases for J; bases not matched to a gene: 5. Germline CDR1 and CDR2: MNHEY and SVGAGI. The CDR3 runs 12 residues. The CDR3 spells CASSHTGEGYTF. For the CDR3, the DNA is TGTGCCAGCAGTCACACAGGGGAGGGCTACACCTTC.